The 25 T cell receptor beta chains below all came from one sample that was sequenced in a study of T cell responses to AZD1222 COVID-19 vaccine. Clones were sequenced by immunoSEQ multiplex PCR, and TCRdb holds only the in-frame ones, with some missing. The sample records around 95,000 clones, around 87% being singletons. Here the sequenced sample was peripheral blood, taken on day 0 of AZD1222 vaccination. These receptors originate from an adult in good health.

The CDR3 spells CASRRGQGILGYTF. The CDR3 DNA reads TGTGCCAGCAGGAGGGGACAGGGCATATTAGGCTACACCTTC. This chain links TRBV6-5 with TRBJ1-2, with 9 nucleotides matching TRBD1. Losses at the gene ends were 6 bases for V and 8 bases for J; bases not matched to a gene: 10. This CDR3 has 14 amino acids. CDR1 MNHEY and CDR2 SVGAGI come from the germline V gene.

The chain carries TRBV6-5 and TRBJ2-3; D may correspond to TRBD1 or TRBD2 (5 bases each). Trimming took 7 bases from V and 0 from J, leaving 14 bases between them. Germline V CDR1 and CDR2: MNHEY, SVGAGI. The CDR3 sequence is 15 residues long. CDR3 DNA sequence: TGTGCCAGCATTCAGGGAGCCTATAGCACAGATACGCAGTATTTT. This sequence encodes CASIQGAYSTDTQYF.

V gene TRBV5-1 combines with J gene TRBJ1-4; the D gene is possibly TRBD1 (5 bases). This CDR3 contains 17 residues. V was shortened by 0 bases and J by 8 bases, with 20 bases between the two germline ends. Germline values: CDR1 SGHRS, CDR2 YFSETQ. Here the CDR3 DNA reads TGCGCCAGCAGCTTGGGGCCGATGAGGGGAAGAGGGGAAAAACTGTTTTTT. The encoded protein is CASSLGPMRGRGEKLFF.

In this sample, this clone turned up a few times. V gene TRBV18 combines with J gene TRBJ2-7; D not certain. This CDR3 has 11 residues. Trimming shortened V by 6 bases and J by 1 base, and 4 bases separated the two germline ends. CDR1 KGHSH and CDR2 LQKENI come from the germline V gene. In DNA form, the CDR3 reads TGTGCCAGCTCCGGATCCTACGAGCAGTACTTC. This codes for CASSGSYEQYF.

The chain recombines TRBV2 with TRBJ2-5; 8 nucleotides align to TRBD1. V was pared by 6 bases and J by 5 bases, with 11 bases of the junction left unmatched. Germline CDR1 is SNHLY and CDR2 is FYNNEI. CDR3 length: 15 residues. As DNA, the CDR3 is TGTGCCAGCAGCCCCGCGGACAGGGCTATGGAGACCCAGTACTTC. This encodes CASSPADRAMETQYF.

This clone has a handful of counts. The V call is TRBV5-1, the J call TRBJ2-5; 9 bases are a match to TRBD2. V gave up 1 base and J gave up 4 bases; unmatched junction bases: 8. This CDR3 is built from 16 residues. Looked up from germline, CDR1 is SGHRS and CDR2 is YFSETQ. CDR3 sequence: CASSLRVAGGSETQYF. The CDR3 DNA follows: TGCGCCAGCAGCTTGCGAGTGGCGGGGGGGTCAGAGACCCAGTACTTC.

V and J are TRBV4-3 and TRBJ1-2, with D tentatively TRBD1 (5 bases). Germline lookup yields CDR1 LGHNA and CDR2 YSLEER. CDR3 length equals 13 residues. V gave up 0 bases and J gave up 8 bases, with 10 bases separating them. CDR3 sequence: CASSQETWGGYTF. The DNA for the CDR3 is TGCGCCAGCAGCCAAGAAACCTGGGGGGGCTACACCTTC.

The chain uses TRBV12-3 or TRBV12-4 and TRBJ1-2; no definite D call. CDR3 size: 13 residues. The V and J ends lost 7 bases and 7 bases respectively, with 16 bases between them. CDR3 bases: TGTGCCAGCAACGTGGGCGCCGCCGGTGGCTACACCTTC. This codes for CASNVGAAGGYTF.

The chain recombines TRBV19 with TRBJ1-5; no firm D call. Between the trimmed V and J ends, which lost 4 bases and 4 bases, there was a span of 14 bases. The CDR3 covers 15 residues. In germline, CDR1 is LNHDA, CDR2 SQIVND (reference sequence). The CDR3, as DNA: TGTGCCAGTAGTAGGCCCTGGACGGAAAATCAGCCCCAGCATTTT. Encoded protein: CASSRPWTENQPQHF.

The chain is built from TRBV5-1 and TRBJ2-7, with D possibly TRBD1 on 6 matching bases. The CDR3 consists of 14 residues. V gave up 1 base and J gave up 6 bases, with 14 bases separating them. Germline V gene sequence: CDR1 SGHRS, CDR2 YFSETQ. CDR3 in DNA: TGCGCCAGCAGCTTGACAGGGTTTTTCGGCGAGCAGTACTTC. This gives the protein CASSLTGFFGEQYF.

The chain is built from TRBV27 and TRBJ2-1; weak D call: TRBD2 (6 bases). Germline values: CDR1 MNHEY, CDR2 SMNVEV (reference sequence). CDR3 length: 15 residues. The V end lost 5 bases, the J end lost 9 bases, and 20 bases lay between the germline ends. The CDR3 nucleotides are TGTGCCAGCAGTCCCCCCGTAATACGGGGGATTGAGCAGTTCTTC. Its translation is CASSPPVIRGIEQFF.

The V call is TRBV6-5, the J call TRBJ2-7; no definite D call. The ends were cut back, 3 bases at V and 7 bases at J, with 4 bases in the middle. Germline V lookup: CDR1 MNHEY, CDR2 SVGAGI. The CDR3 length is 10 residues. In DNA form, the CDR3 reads TGTGCCAGCAGTTATGCTGAGCAGTACTTC. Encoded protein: CASSYAEQYF.

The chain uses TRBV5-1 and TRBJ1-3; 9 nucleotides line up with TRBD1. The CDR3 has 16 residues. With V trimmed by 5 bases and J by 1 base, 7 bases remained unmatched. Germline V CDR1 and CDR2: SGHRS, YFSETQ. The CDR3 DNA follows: TGCGCCAGCAGTTTAGCCGGGACAGGGTCTGGAAACACCATATATTTT. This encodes CASSLAGTGSGNTIYF.

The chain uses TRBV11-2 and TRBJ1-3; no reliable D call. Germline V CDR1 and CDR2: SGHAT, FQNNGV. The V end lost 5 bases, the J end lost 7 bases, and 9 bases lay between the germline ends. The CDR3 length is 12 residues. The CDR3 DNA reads TGTGCCAGCAGCCGAGAGTGGAACACCATATATTTT. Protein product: CASSREWNTIYF.

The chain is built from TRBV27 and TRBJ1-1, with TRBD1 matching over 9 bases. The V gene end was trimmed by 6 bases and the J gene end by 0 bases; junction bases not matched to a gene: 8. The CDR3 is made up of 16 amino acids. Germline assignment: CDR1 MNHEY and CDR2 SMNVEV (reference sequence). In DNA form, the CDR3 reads TGTGCCAGCAGGACGGGACAGGGTCTGATGAACACTGAAGCTTTCTTT. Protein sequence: CASRTGQGLMNTEAFF.

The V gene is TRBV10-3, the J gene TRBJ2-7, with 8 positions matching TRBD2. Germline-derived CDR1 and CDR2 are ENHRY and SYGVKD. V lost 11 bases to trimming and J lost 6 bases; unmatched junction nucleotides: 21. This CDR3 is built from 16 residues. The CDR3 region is CAAGSPGLGISGEQYF. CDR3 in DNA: TGTGCCGCGGGGTCTCCGGGACTAGGAATATCAGGCGAGCAGTACTTC.

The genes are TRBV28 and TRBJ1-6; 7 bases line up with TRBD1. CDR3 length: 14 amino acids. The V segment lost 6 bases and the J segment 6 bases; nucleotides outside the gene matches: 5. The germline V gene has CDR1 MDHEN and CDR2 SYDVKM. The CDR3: CASRPGGSNSPLHF. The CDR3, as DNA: TGTGCCAGCAGGCCAGGGGGTTCTAATTCACCCCTCCACTTT.

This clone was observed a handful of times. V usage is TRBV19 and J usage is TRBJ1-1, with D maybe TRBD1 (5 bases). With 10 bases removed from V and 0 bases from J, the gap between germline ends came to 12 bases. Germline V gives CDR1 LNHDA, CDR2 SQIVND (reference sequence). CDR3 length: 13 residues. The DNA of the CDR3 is TGTGCCACCGGGGGACGGGTGAACACTGAAGCTTTCTTT. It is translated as CATGGRVNTEAFF.

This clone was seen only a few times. The CDR3 region is CATSREAGGPGELFF. In nucleotides, the CDR3 is TGTGCCACCAGCAGAGAAGCGGGAGGGCCCGGGGAGCTGTTTTTT. The chain carries TRBV15 and TRBJ2-2; 10 bases align to TRBD2. Germline CDR1 and CDR2: LNHNV and YYDKDF (reference sequence). Germline trimming cut 0 bases from V and 6 bases from J; bases unmatched to any gene: 1. The CDR3 extends over 15 amino acids. Based on the CDR3 plus reference TRBV15 and TRBJ2-2, the full variable domain is DAMVIQNPRYQVTQFGKPVTLSCSQTLNHNVMYWYQQKSSQAPKLLFHYYDKDFNNEADTPDNFQSRRPNTSFCFLDIRSPGLGDTAMYLCATSREAGGPGELFFGEGSRLTVL.

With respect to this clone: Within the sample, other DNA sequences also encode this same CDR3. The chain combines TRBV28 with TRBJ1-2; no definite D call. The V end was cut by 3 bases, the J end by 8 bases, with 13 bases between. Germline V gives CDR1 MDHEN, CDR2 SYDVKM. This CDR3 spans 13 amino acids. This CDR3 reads CASSLARSRGYTF. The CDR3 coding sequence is TGTGCCAGCAGTTTGGCGCGCAGCCGGGGCTACACCTTC.

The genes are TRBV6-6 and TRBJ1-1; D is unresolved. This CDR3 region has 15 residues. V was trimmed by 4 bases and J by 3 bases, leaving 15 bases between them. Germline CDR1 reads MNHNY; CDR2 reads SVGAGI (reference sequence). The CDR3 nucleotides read TGTGCCAGCAGTTCGGGAGCCTCGGGGTACACTGAAGCTTTCTTT. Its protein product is CASSSGASGYTEAFF.

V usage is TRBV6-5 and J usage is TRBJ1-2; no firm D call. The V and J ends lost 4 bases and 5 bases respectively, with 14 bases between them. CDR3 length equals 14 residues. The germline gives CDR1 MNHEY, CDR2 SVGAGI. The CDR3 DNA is TGTGCCAGCAGTTCTGCGACGGAGCTATATGGCTACACCTTC. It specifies CASSSATELYGYTF.

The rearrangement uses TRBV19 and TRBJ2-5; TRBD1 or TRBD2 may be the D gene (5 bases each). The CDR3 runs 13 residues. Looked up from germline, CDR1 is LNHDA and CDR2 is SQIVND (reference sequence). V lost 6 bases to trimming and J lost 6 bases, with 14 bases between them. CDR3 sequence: CASSVTGTQTQYF. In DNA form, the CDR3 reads TGTGCCAGTAGCGTTACTGGGACCCAGACCCAGTACTTC.

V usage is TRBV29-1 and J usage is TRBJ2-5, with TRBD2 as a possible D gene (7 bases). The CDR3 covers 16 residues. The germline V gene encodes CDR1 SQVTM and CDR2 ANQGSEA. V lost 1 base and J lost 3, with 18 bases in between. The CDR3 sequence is CSVEANIRGGEETQYF. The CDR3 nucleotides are TGCAGCGTTGAAGCAAACATCAGGGGAGGGGAAGAGACCCAGTACTTC.

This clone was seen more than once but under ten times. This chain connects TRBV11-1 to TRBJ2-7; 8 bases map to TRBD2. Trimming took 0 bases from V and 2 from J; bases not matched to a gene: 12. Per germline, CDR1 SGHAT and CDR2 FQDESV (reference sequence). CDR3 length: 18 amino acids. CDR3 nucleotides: TGTGCCAGCAGCTTAGCCAGGACTAGCTCGGAGACCGCCTACGAGCAGTACTTC. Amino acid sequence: CASSLARTSSETAYEQYF.